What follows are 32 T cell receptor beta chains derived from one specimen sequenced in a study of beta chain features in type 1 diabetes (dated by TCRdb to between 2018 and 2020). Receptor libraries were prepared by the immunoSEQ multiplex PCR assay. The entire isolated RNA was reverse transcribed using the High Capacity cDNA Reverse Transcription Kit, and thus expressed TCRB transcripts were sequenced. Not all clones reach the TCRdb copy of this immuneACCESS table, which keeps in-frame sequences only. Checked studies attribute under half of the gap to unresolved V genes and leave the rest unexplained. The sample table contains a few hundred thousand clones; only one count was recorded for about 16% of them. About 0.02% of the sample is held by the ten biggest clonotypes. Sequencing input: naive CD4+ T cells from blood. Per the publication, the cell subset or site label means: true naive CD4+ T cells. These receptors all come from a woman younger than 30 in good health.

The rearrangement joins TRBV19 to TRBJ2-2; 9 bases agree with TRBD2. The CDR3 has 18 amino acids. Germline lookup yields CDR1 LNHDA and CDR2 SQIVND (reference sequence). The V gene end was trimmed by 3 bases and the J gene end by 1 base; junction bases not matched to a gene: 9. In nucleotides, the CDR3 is TGTGCCAGTAGTATTCGGTCCCTAGCGGGGAAGAACACCGGGGAGCTGTTTTTT. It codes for CASSIRSLAGKNTGELFF.

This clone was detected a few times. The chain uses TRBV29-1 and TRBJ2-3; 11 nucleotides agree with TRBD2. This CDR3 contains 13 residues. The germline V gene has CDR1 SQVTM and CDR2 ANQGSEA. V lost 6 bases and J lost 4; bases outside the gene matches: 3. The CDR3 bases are TGCAGCGTCCCACTAGCGGGAGCAGATACGCAGTATTTT. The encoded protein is CSVPLAGADTQYF.

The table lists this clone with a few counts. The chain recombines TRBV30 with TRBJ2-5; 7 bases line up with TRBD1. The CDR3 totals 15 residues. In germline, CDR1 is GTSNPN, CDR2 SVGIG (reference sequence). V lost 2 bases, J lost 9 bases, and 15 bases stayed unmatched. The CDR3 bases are TGTGCCTGGAGTACCGGGACAGCGCACTTGGAGCCCCAGTACTTC. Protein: CAWSTGTAHLEPQYF.

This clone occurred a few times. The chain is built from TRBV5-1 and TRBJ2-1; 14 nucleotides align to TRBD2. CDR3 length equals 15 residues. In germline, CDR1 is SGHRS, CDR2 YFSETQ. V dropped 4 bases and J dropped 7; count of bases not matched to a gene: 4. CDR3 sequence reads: CASSEGLAGANEQFF. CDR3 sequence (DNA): TGCGCCAGCAGCGAGGGACTAGCGGGAGCTAATGAGCAGTTCTTC.

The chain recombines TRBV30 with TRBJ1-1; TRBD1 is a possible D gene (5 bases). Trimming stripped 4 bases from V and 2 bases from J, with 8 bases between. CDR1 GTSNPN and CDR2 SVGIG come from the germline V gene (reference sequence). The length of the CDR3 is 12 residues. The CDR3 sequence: CAWTGYNTEAFF. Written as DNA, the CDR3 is TGTGCCTGGACAGGGTACAACACTGAAGCTTTCTTT.

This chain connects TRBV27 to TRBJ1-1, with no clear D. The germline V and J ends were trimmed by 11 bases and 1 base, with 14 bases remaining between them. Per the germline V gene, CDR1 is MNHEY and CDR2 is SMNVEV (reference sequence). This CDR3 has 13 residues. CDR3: CARLTGGNTEAFF. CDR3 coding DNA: TGTGCCCGTCTCACGGGAGGGAACACTGAAGCTTTCTTT.

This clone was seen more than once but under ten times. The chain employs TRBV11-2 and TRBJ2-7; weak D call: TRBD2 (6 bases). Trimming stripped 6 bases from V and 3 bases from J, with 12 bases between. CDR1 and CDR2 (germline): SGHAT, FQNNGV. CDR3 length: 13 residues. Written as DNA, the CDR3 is TGTGCCAGCAGGCCGGGGCGGGGCTACGAGCAGTACTTC. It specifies CASRPGRGYEQYF.

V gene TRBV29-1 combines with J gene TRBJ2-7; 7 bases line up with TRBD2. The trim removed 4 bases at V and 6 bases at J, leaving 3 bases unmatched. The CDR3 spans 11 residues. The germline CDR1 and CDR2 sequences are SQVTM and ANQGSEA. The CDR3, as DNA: TGCAGCGTTGCATCGGGGGGCGAGCAGTACTTC. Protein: CSVASGGEQYF.

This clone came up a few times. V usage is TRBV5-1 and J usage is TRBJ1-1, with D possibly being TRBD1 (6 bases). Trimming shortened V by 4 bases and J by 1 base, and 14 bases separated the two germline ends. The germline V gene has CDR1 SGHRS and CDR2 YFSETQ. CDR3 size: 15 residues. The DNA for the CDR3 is TGCGCCAGCAGCCCGGACCCAGGGGCGAACACTGAAGCTTTCTTT. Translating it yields CASSPDPGANTEAFF.

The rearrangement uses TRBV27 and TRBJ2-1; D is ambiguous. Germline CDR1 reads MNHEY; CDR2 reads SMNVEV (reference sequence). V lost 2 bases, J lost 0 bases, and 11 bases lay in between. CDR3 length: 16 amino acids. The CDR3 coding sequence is TGTGCCAGCAGTTTACGACAAGGCCACTCCTACAATGAGCAGTTCTTC. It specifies CASSLRQGHSYNEQFF.

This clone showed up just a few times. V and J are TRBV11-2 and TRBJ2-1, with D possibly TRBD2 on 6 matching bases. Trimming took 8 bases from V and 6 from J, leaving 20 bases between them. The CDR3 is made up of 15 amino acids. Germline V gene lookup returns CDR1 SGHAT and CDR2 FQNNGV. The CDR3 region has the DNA TGTGCCAGCTCCGGGGGTGTGGGCCTAGGCAATGAGCAGTTCTTC. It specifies CASSGGVGLGNEQFF.

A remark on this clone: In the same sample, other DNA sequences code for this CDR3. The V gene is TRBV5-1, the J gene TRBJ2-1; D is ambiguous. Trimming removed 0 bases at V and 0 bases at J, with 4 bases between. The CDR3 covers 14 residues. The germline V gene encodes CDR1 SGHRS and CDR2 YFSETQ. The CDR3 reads CASSLAGSYNEQFF. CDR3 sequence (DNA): TGCGCCAGCAGCTTGGCCGGCTCCTACAATGAGCAGTTCTTC.

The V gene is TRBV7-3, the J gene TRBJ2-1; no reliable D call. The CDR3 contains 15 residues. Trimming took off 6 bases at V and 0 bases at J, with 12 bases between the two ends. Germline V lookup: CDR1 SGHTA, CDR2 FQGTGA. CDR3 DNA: TGTGCCAGCAGTTTCACCGCCGGCTCCTACAATGAGCAGTTCTTC. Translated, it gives CASSFTAGSYNEQFF.

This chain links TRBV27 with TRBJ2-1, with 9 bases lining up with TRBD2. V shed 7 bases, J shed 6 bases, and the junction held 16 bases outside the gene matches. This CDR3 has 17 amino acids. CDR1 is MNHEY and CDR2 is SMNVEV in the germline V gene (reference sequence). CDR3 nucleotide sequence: TGTGCCAGCAACGCCCCTCAAGGGCGGGAGGGTCCCAATGAGCAGTTCTTC. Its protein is CASNAPQGREGPNEQFF.

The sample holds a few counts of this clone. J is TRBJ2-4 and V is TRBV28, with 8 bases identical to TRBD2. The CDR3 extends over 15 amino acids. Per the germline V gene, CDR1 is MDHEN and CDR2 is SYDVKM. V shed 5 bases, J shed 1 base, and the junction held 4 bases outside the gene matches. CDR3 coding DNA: TGTGCCAGCAGTCCGTGGACTAGCGCCAAAAACATTCAGTACTTC. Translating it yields CASSPWTSAKNIQYF.

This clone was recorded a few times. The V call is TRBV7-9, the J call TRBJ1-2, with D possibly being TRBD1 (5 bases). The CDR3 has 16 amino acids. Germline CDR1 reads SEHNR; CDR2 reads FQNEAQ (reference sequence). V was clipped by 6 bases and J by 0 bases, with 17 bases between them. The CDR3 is CASSPAGGVTNYGYTF. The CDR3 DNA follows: TGTGCCAGCAGTCCCGCCGGGGGGGTAACTAACTATGGCTACACCTTC.

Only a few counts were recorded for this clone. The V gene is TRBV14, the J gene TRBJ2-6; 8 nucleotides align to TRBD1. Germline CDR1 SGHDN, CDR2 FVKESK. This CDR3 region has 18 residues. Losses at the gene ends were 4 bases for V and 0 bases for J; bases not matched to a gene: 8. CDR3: CASSPLWTGNSGANVLTF. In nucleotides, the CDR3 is TGTGCCAGCAGCCCCCTCTGGACAGGGAACTCTGGGGCCAACGTCCTGACTTTC.

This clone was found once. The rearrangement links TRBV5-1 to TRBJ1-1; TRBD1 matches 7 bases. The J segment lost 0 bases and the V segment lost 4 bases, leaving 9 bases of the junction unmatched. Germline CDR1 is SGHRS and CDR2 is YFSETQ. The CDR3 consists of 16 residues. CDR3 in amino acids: CASSAEPQGMNTEAFF. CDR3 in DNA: TGCGCCAGCAGCGCTGAACCACAGGGGATGAACACTGAAGCTTTCTTT.

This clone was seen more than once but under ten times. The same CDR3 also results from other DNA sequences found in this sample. CDR3 coding DNA: TGCAGCGTCGGGAGCTCTGGGGCCAACGTCCTGACTTTC. This sequence encodes CSVGSSGANVLTF. The chain couples TRBV29-1 to TRBJ2-6; a possible D gene is TRBD2 (6 bases). From germline, CDR1 is SQVTM and CDR2 ANQGSEA. CDR3 length: 13 amino acids. Trimming left V 6 bases short and J 0 bases short, with 6 bases between.

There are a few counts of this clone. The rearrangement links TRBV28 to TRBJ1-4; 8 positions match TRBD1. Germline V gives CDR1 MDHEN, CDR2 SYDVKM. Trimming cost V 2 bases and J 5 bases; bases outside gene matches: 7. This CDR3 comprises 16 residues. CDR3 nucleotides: TGTGCCAGCAGTTTAGACAGGGGAAACGCCAATGAAAAACTGTTTTTT. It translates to CASSLDRGNANEKLFF.

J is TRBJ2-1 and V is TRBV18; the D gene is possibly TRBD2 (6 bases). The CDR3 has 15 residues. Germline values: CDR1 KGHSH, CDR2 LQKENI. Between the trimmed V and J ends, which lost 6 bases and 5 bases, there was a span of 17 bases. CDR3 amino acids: CASSYRLDADNEQFF. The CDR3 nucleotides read TGTGCCAGCTCTTACCGACTAGATGCGGACAATGAGCAGTTCTTC.

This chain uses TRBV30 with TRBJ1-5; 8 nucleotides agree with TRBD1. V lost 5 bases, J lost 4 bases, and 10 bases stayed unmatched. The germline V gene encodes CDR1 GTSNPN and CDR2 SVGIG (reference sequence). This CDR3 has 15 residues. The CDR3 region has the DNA TGTGCCTGGCGACGACCGGGACAGGTTAATCAGCCCCAGCATTTT. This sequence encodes CAWRRPGQVNQPQHF.

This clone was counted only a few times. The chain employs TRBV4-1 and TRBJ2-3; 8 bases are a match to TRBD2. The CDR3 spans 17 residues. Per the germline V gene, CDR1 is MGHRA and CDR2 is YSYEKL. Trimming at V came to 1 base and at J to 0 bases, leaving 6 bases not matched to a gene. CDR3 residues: CASSQAFLAGSTDTQYF. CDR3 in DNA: TGCGCCAGCAGCCAAGCCTTCCTAGCGGGCAGCACAGATACGCAGTATTTT.

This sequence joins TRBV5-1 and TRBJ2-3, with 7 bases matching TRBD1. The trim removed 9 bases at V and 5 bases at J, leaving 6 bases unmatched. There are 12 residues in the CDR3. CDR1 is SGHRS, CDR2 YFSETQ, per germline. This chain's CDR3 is CATSGGEDTQYF. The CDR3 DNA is TGCGCCACCTCAGGGGGTGAAGATACGCAGTATTTT.

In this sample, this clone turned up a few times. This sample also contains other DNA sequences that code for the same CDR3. The CDR3: CASSPDRVREQYF. In DNA, the CDR3 is TGTGCCAGCAGCCCGGACAGGGTCCGCGAGCAGTACTTC. The chain couples TRBV11-2 to TRBJ2-7, with 8 bases that match TRBD1. The V segment lost 5 bases and the J segment 6 bases; nucleotides outside the gene matches: 6. CDR1 is SGHAT and CDR2 is FQNNGV in the germline V gene. CDR3 length: 13 amino acids.

CDR3 region: CASSQEGAGTGELFF. In DNA form, the CDR3 reads TGCGCCAGCAGCCAAGAAGGGGCGGGGACCGGGGAGCTGTTTTTT. This rearrangement joins TRBV4-1 to TRBJ2-2; perhaps TRBD2 as D (6 bases). Germline CDR1 is MGHRA and CDR2 is YSYEKL. The V end was cut by 0 bases, the J end by 5 bases, with 10 bases between. The CDR3 contains 15 residues.

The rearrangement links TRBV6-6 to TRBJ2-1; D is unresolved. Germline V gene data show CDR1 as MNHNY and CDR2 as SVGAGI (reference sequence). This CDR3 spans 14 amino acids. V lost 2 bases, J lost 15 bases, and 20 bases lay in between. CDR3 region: CASSYKSQASRLFF. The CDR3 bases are TGTGCCAGCAGTTACAAGTCGCAGGCCAGCAGGTTGTTCTTC.

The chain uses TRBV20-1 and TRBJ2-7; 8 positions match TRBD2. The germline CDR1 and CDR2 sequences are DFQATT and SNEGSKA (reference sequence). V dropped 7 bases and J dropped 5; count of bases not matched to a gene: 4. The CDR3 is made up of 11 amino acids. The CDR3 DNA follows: TGCAGTGGCGGGAGGTTCGACGAGCAGTACTTC. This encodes CSGGRFDEQYF.

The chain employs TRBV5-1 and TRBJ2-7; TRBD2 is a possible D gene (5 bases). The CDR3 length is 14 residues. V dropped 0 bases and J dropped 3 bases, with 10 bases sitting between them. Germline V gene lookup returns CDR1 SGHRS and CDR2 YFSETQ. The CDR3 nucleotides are TGCGCCAGCAGCTTGGACACTAGAAACTACGAGCAGTACTTC. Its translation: CASSLDTRNYEQYF.

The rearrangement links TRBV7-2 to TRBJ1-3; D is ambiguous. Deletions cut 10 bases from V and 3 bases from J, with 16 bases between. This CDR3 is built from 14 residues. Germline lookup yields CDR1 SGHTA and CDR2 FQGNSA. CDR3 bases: TGTGCCACCCTACAGCGGTCCAGTGGAAACACCATATATTTT. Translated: CATLQRSSGNTIYF.

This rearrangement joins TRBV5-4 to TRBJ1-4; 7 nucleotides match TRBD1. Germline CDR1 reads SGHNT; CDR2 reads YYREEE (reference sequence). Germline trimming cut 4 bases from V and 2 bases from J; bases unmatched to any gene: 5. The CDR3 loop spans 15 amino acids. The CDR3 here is CASSAGTATNEKLFF. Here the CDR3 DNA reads TGTGCCAGCAGCGCCGGGACAGCCACTAATGAAAAACTGTTTTTT.

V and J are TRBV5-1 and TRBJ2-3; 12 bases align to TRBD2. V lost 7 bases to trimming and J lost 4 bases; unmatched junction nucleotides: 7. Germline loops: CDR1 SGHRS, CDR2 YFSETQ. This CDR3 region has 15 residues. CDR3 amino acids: CASRVTSGSADTQYF. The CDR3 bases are TGCGCCAGCCGCGTGACTAGCGGGAGTGCAGATACGCAGTATTTT.